The rows below give T cell receptor beta chains drawn from one sample of a study of CD8+CD57+ T cells in acquired aplastic anemia. TCRdb reprocessed the reads with MiXCR, giving one entry per CDR3 protein. The sample shows some 150,000 distinct CDR3 sequences, approximately 52% of them seen only once. Sequencing used sorted CD4+, CD8+, or CD8+CD57+ T cells (not recorded which) from PBMCs. The source is a human donor with aplastic anemia. Both conserved end residues are part of each CDR3. D genes are given only for firm matches. Size is stated for part of the rows, as once, few or many counts, or as a class when the clone is expanded.

clone size: many; J gene: TRBJ1-2; V gene: TRBV27; D gene: TRBD1; CDR3 protein: CASSHGQGGYTF; CDR3 DNA: TGTGCCAGCAGTCACGGACAGGGGGGCTACACCTTC
clone size: NA; J gene: TRBJ1-2; V gene: TRBV6-5; D gene: NA; CDR3 protein: CASSYSRGGQSYGHTF; CDR3 DNA: TGTGCCAGCAGTTACTCAAGGGGGGGACAAAGCTATGGCCACACCTTC
clone size: few; J gene: TRBJ1-1; V gene: TRBV2; D gene: NA; CDR3 protein: CASSVATNTEAFF; CDR3 DNA: TGTGCCAGCAGTGTAGCTACGAACACTGAAGCTTTCTTT
clone size: NA; J gene: TRBJ2-7; V gene: TRBV11-2; D gene: TRBD2; CDR3 protein: CASSSLLAGGPSYEQYF; CDR3 DNA: TGTGCCAGCAGCTCTCTACTAGCGGGGGGGCCCTCCTACGAGCAGTACTTC
clone size: NA; J gene: TRBJ1-2; V gene: TRBV20-1; D gene: TRBD1; CDR3 protein: CSAPDRANYGYTF; CDR3 DNA: TGCAGTGCCCCGGACAGGGCGAACTATGGCTACACCTTC
clone size: many; J gene: TRBJ1-1; V gene: TRBV20-1; D gene: TRBD1; CDR3 protein: CSARDPRQGGNTEAFF; CDR3 DNA: TGCAGTGCTAGAGACCCGAGGCAGGGGGGGAACACTGAAGCTTTCTTT
clone size: once; J gene: TRBJ1-1; V gene: TRBV2; D gene: NA; CDR3 protein: CASQSRGGIDEAFF; CDR3 DNA: TGTGCCAGTCAATCCCGGGGTGGTATCGATGAAGCTTTCTTT
clone size: NA; J gene: TRBJ2-1; V gene: TRBV27; D gene: TRBD2; CDR3 protein: CASSPRLGLAALEQFF; CDR3 DNA: TGTGCCAGCAGTCCCCGACTGGGACTAGCTGCCCTTGAGCAGTTCTTC
clone size: NA; J gene: TRBJ2-3; V gene: TRBV19; D gene: NA; CDR3 protein: CASSIRVRDEQYF; CDR3 DNA: TGTGCCAGTAGTATTAGGGTTCGGGATGAGCAGTATTTT
clone size: once; J gene: TRBJ2-1; V gene: TRBV4-1; D gene: NA; CDR3 protein: CASSQEVARNYNEQFF; CDR3 DNA: TGCGCCAGCAGCCAAGAAGTAGCGAGGAATTACAATGAGCAGTTCTTC
clone size: NA; J gene: TRBJ1-5; V gene: TRBV7-8; D gene: TRBD1; CDR3 protein: CASSHRQGGYSNQPQHF; CDR3 DNA: TGTGCCAGCAGCCATCGACAGGGGGGGTATAGCAATCAGCCCCAGCATTTT
clone size: NA; J gene: TRBJ2-3; V gene: TRBV15; D gene: NA; CDR3 protein: CATSRDQTGRSTDTQYF; CDR3 DNA: TGTGCCACCAGCAGAGATCAGACCGGGCGGAGCACGGATACGCAGTATTTT
clone size: once; J gene: TRBJ2-3; V gene: TRBV2; D gene: NA; CDR3 protein: CASSSPHYSTDTQYF; CDR3 DNA: TGTGCCAGCAGTAGCCCCCACTATAGCACAGATACGCAGTATTTT
clone size: many; J gene: TRBJ2-7; V gene: TRBV12-3/TRBV12-4; D gene: NA; CDR3 protein: CASSVAGDYEQYF; CDR3 DNA: TGTGCCAGCAGTGTGGCAGGGGACTACGAGCAGTACTTC
clone size: many; J gene: TRBJ2-1; V gene: TRBV9; D gene: TRBD1; CDR3 protein: CASSPPGQFIYNEQFF; CDR3 DNA: TGTGCCAGCAGCCCACCGGGACAGTTTATCTACAATGAGCAGTTCTTC
clone size: many; J gene: TRBJ2-1; V gene: TRBV5-6; D gene: TRBD2; CDR3 protein: CASSLVREGSYNEQFF; CDR3 DNA: TGTGCCAGCAGCTTGGTCCGGGAGGGCTCCTACAATGAGCAGTTCTTC
clone size: many; J gene: TRBJ2-7; V gene: TRBV5-4; D gene: TRBD1; CDR3 protein: CASSLSARGQDEQYF; CDR3 DNA: TGTGCCAGCAGCTTGTCGGCCAGGGGGCAGGACGAGCAGTACTTC
clone size: many; J gene: TRBJ2-7; V gene: TRBV7-2; D gene: NA; CDR3 protein: CASSLARTRRQGGYEQYF; CDR3 DNA: TGTGCCAGCAGCTTAGCCCGAACTCGTCGGCAGGGCGGGTACGAGCAGTACTTC
clone size: NA; J gene: TRBJ1-5; V gene: TRBV2; D gene: TRBD1; CDR3 protein: CASSGTVGSNQPQHF; CDR3 DNA: TGTGCCAGCAGCGGGACAGTCGGGAGCAATCAGCCCCAGCATTTT
clone size: many; J gene: TRBJ2-7; V gene: TRBV20-1; D gene: TRBD1; CDR3 protein: CSATGTGGIGPNEQYF; CDR3 DNA: TGCAGTGCTACCGGGACAGGAGGGATCGGTCCCAACGAGCAGTACTTC
clone size: many; J gene: TRBJ2-1; V gene: TRBV7-2; D gene: NA; CDR3 protein: CASSLLRSSYNEQFF; CDR3 DNA: TGTGCCAGCAGCTTATTGCGGAGCTCCTACAATGAGCAGTTCTTC
clone size: NA; J gene: TRBJ1-2; V gene: TRBV5-6; D gene: NA; CDR3 protein: CASSLVGFSGYGYTF; CDR3 DNA: TGTGCCAGCAGCTTGGTCGGGTTTTCCGGATATGGCTACACCTTC
clone size: many; J gene: TRBJ2-5; V gene: TRBV20-1; D gene: NA; CDR3 protein: CSASPTDWRPSPYQETQYF; CDR3 DNA: TGCAGTGCTAGCCCAACTGATTGGCGGCCCTCGCCGTACCAAGAGACCCAGTACTTC
clone size: NA; J gene: TRBJ2-7; V gene: TRBV20-1; D gene: TRBD2; CDR3 protein: CSARDLLLAGGTYEQYF; CDR3 DNA: TGCAGTGCTAGAGATCTTTTGCTAGCGGGGGGTACCTACGAGCAGTACTTC
clone size: many; J gene: TRBJ2-7; V gene: TRBV4-1; D gene: NA; CDR3 protein: CASSQNSPSSYEQYF; CDR3 DNA: TGCGCCAGCAGCCAAAATTCGCCGAGCTCCTACGAGCAGTACTTC
clone size: many; J gene: TRBJ2-5; V gene: TRBV7-9; D gene: NA; CDR3 protein: CASRAAGSQETQYF; CDR3 DNA: TGTGCCAGCAGAGCCGCGGGTTCCCAAGAGACCCAGTACTTC
clone size: NA; J gene: TRBJ2-1; V gene: TRBV20-1; D gene: TRBD2; CDR3 protein: CSASGRAGNEQFF; CDR3 DNA: TGCAGTGCTAGCGGGAGGGCCGGCAATGAGCAGTTCTTC
clone size: many; J gene: TRBJ2-7; V gene: TRBV6-5; D gene: NA; CDR3 protein: CASSWAGFPYEQYF; CDR3 DNA: TGTGCCAGCAGTTGGGCTGGGTTCCCCTACGAGCAGTACTTC
clone size: NA; J gene: TRBJ2-3; V gene: TRBV19; D gene: NA; CDR3 protein: CASSGIALSTDTQYF; CDR3 DNA: TGTGCCAGCTCAGGGATAGCCCTCAGCACAGATACGCAGTATTTT
clone size: NA; J gene: TRBJ2-2; V gene: TRBV12-3/TRBV12-4; D gene: NA; CDR3 protein: CASSLQFTGELFF; CDR3 DNA: TGTGCCAGCAGCCTACAGTTCACCGGGGAGCTGTTTTTT
clone size: NA; J gene: TRBJ2-7; V gene: TRBV24-1; D gene: NA; CDR3 protein: CATSDCPGNYEQYF; CDR3 DNA: TGTGCCACCAGTGATTGTCCAGGGAACTACGAGCAGTACTTC
clone size: NA; J gene: TRBJ1-2; V gene: TRBV13; D gene: NA; CDR3 protein: CASSLVRGARGYTF; CDR3 DNA: TGTGCCAGCAGCTTAGTGAGGGGGGCGCGTGGCTACACCTTC
clone size: NA; J gene: TRBJ1-1; V gene: TRBV5-1; D gene: NA; CDR3 protein: CASSLKQNTEAFF; CDR3 DNA: TGCGCCAGCAGCCTGAAACAGAACACTGAAGCTTTCTTT
clone size: NA; J gene: TRBJ2-3; V gene: TRBV20-1; D gene: NA; CDR3 protein: CSASSPGQSTDTQYF; CDR3 DNA: TGCAGTGCATCTTCCCCGGGACAAAGCACAGATACGCAGTATTTT
clone size: NA; J gene: TRBJ2-7; V gene: TRBV6-5; D gene: TRBD1; CDR3 protein: CASSLGQVNHEQYF; CDR3 DNA: TGTGCCAGCAGTTTGGGACAGGTTAATCACGAGCAGTACTTC
clone size: many; J gene: TRBJ2-3; V gene: TRBV5-6; D gene: NA; CDR3 protein: CASSLAGADTQYF; CDR3 DNA: TGTGCCAGCAGCTTGGCGGGAGCAGATACGCAGTATTTT
clone size: many; J gene: TRBJ1-5; V gene: TRBV19; D gene: NA; CDR3 protein: CASSDHRANQPQHF; CDR3 DNA: TGTGCCAGTAGTGACCACAGGGCCAATCAGCCCCAGCATTTT
clone size: NA; J gene: TRBJ2-5; V gene: TRBV11-1; D gene: TRBD2; CDR3 protein: CASSLGGAGGPRETQYF; CDR3 DNA: TGTGCCAGCAGCTTAGGTGGAGCGGGGGGCCCCCGGGAGACCCAGTACTTC
clone size: once; J gene: TRBJ2-5; V gene: TRBV2; D gene: TRBD1; CDR3 protein: CASTGTGQETQYF; CDR3 DNA: TGTGCCAGCACTGGGACAGGGCAAGAGACCCAGTACTTC
clone size: few; J gene: TRBJ2-1; V gene: TRBV6-1; D gene: TRBD2; CDR3 protein: CASSRGLAGDFYNEQFF; CDR3 DNA: TGTGCCAGCAGTCGCGGACTAGCGGGGGACTTCTACAATGAGCAGTTCTTC
clone size: NA; J gene: TRBJ2-3; V gene: TRBV7-2; D gene: NA; CDR3 protein: CASSLAGARTDTQYF; CDR3 DNA: TGTGCCAGCAGCTTAGCGGGGGCCCGCACAGATACGCAGTATTTT